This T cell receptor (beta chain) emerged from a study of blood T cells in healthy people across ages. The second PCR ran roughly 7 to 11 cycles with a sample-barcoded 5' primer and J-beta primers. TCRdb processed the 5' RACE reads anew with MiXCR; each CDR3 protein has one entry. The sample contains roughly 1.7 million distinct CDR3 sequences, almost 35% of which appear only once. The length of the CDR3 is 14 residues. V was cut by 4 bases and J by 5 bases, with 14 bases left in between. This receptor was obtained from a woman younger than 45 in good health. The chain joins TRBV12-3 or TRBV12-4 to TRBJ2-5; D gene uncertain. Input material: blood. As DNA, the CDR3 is TGTGCCAGCAGTTCACTAAACAGCTTGGAGACCCAGTACTTC. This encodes CASSSLNSLETQYF.